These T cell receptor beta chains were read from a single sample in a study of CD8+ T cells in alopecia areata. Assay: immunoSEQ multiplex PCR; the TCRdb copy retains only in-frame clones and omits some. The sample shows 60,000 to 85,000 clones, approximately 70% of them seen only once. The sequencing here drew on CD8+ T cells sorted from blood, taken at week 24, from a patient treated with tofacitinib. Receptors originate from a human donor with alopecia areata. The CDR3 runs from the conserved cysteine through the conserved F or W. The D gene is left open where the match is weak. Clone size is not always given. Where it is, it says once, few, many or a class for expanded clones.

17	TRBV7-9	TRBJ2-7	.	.	CASSSWILGATPYEQYF	TGTGCCAGCAGCTCTTGGATTCTTGGGGCAACCCCCTACGAGCAGTACTTC
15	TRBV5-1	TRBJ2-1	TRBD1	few	CASSIEDRGLDEQFF	TGCGCCAGCAGCATAGAAGACAGGGGGCTAGATGAGCAGTTCTTC
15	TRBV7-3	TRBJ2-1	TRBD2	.	CASSLGLAGDNEQFF	TGTGCCAGCAGCTTAGGACTAGCGGGAGACAATGAGCAGTTCTTC
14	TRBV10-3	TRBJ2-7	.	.	CAISESGGHPEQYF	TGTGCCATCAGTGAGTCGGGCGGACACCCCGAGCAGTACTTC
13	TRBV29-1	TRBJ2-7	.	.	CSVEDAEDYEQYF	TGCAGCGTTGAAGATGCGGAAGACTACGAGCAGTACTTC
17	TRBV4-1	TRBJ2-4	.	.	CASSQEVGGRAKNIQYF	TGCGCCAGCAGCCAAGAGGTCGGGGGACGGGCCAAAAACATTCAGTACTTC
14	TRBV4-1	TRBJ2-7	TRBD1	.	CASSQGVQGDEQYF	TGCGCCAGCAGCCAAGGAGTACAGGGGGACGAGCAGTACTTC
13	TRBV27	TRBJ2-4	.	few	CASSFGSKNIQYF	TGTGCCAGCAGTTTCGGGAGCAAGAACATTCAGTACTTC
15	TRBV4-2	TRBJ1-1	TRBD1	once	CASSQWGGGNTEAFF	TGTGCCAGCAGCCAATGGGGAGGGGGCAACACTGAAGCTTTCTTT
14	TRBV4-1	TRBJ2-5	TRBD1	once	CASSQLTGSETQYF	TGCGCCAGCAGCCAACTGACAGGGTCAGAGACCCAGTACTTC
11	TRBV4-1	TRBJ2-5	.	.	CATRNGETQYF	TGCGCCACACGCAACGGAGAGACCCAGTACTTC
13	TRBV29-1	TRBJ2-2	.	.	CSVVQGDTGELFF	TGCAGCGTTGTGCAGGGAGACACCGGGGAGCTGTTTTTT
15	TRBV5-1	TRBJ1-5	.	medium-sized	CASSQTGGVGQPQHF	TGCGCCAGCAGCCAGACAGGCGGAGTGGGGCAGCCCCAGCATTTT
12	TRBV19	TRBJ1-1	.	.	CASREQGKPAFF	TGTGCCAGCCGCGAGCAGGGAAAACCGGCTTTCTTT
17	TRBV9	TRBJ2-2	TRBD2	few	CASSQTGLAGQTGELFF	TGTGCCAGCAGCCAGACTGGACTAGCGGGTCAAACCGGGGAGCTGTTTTTT
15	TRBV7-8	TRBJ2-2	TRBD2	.	CASSLEAGGHRELFF	TGTGCCAGCAGCTTGGAGGCGGGGGGACACCGGGAGCTGTTTTTT
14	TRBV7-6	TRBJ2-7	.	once	CASSLAAVAVEQYF	TGTGCCAGCAGCTTAGCTGCCGTGGCTGTCGAGCAGTACTTC
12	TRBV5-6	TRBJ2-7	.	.	CASSLGNYEQYF	TGTGCCAGCAGCTTGGGGAACTACGAGCAGTACTTC
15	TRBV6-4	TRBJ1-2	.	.	CASSETMTGNYGYTF	TGTGCCAGCAGTGAAACCATGACAGGAAACTATGGCTACACCTTC
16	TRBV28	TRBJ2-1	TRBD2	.	CASSPYLAGSYNEQFF	TGTGCCAGCAGCCCCTACCTAGCGGGTTCTTACAATGAGCAGTTCTTC
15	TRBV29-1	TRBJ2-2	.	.	CSVEGKQAASGELFF	TGCAGCGTTGAAGGGAAGCAGGCTGCTTCCGGGGAGCTGTTTTTT
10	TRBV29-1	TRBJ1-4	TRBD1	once	CSARGEKLFF	TGCAGCGCCAGGGGGGAAAAACTGTTTTTT
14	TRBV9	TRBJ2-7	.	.	CASSGRLGAYEQYF	TGTGCCAGCAGCGGCCGATTGGGGGCCTACGAGCAGTACTTC
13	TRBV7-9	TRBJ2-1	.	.	CASSLGNYNEQFF	TGTGCCAGCAGCTTAGGCAACTACAATGAGCAGTTCTTC
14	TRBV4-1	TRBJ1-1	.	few	CASSQVEQNTEAFF	TGCGCCAGCAGCCAAGTTGAACAGAACACTGAAGCTTTCTTT
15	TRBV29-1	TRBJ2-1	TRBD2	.	CSVGGSSGTYNEQFF	TGCAGCGTTGGGGGATCTAGCGGGACCTACAATGAGCAGTTCTTC
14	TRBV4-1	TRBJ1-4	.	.	CASSQDDFVTELFF	TGCGCCAGCAGCCAAGATGACTTTGTGACTGAACTGTTTTTT
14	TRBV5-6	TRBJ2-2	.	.	CASSLSWRTGELFF	TGTGCCAGCAGCTTGTCTTGGCGGACCGGGGAGCTGTTTTTT
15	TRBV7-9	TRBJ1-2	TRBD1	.	CASSKRTGNNYGYTF	TGTGCCAGCAGCAAAAGGACAGGGAACAACTATGGCTACACCTTC
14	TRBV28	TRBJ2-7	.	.	CASSAWGRSYEQYF	TGTGCCAGCAGTGCGTGGGGACGGAGCTACGAGCAGTACTTC